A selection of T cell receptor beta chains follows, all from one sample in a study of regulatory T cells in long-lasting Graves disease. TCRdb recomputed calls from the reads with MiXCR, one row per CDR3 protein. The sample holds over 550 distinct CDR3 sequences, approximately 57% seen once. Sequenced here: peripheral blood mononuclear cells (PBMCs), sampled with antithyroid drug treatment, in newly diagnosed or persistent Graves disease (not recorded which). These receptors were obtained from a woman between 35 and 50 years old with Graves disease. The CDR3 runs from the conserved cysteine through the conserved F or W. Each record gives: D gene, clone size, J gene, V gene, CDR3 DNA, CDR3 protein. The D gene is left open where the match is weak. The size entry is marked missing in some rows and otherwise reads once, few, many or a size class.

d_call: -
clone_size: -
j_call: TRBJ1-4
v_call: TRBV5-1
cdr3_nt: TGCGCCAGCAGCTTGTGGACAGCTATTAATGAAAAACTGTTTTTT
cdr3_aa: CASSLWTAINEKLFF

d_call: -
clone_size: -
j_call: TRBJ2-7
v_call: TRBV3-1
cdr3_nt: TGTGCCAGCAGCCAAGGCGGAAAGACCTACGAGCAGTACTTC
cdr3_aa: CASSQGGKTYEQYF

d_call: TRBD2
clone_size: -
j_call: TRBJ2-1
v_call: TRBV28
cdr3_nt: TGTGCCAGCAGTATCCTAGCGGGAGGGGACAATGAGCAGTTCTTC
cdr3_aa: CASSILAGGDNEQFF

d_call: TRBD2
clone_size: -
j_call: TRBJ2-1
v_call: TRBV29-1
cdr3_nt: TGCAGCGTCGCCCCAGCGGGAGGGGGCAATGAGCAGTTCTTC
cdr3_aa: CSVAPAGGGNEQFF

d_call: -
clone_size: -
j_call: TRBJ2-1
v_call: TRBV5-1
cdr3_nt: TGCGCCAGCAGCTTGGATGAGCCCTACAATGAGCAGTTCTTC
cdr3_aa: CASSLDEPYNEQFF

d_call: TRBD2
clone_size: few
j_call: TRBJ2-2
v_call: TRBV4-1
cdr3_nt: TGCGCCAGCAGGCCCGGGACTAGCGTAACCGGGGAGCTGTTTTTT
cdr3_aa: CASRPGTSVTGELFF

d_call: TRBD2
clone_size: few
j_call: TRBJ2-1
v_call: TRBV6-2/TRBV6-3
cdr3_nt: TGTGCCAGCACGGACCCGGGACTAGCGGGATTCAATGAGCAGTTCTTC
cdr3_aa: CASTDPGLAGFNEQFF

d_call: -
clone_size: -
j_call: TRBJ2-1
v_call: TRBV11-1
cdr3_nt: TGTGCCAGCAGCTATCTTTCTAATGAGCAGTTCTTC
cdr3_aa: CASSYLSNEQFF

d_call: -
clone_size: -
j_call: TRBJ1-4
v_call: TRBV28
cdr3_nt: TGTGCCAGCAGTCTCCCCTTGGGGGGCGTAAATGAAAAACTGTTTTTT
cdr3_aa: CASSLPLGGVNEKLFF

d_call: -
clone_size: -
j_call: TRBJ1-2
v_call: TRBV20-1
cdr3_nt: TGCAGTGCTCGACTGAGGGGTGGCTATGGCTACACCTTC
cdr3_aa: CSARLRGGYGYTF

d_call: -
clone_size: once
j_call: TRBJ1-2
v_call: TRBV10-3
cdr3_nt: TGTGACATCAGTGTCAAAGGGGAGCATGGCTACACCTTC
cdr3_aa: CDISVKGEHGYTF

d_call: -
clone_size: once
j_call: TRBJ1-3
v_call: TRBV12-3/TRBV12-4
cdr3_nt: TGTGCCAGCAGTCTCGGAAACACCATATATTTT
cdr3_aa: CASSLGNTIYF

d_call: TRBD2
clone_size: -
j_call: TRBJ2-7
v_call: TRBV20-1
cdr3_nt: TGCAGTGCCAGGAGCGACGGGACTAGCGGGATCTACGAGCAGTACTTC
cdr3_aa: CSARSDGTSGIYEQYF

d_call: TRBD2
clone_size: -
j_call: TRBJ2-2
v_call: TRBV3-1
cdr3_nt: TGTGCCAGCAGCCACCGGGAGGGCCGTGAGGAGCTGTTTTTT
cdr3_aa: CASSHREGREELFF

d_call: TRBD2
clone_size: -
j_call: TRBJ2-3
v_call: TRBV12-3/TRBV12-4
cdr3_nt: TGTGCCAGCAACCCAGCGGGAGGAGGCACAGATACGCAGTATTTT
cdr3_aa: CASNPAGGGTDTQYF

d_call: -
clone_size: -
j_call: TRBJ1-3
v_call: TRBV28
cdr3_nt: TGTGCCAGCAGTTCGTATACCGGGACAACTGGAAACACCATATATTTT
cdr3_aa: CASSSYTGTTGNTIYF

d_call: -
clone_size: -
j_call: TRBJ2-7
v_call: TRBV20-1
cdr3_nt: TGCAGTGCTAGAGATCCCCAGGGCGAGCAGTACTTC
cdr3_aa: CSARDPQGEQYF

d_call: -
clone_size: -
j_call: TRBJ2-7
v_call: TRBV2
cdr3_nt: TGTGCCAGCAGTGAAGATATCGACAGATCCTACGAGCAGTACTTC
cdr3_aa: CASSEDIDRSYEQYF

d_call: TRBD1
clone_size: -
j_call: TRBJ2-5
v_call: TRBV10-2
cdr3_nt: TGCGCCAGCAGTGCCGGGGACAGGGAGGCCCAAGAGACCCAGTACTTC
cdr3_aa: CASSAGDREAQETQYF

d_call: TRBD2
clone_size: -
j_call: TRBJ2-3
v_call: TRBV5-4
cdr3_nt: TGTGCCAGCAGATCGGGACTAGCGGGACCGCCCGTAATAAATCGCACAGATACGCAGTATTTT
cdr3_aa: CASRSGLAGPPVINRTDTQYF

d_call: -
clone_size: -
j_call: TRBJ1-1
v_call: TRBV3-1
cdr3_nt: TGTGCCAGCAGCCTAAGCCCGACAGCAGAAGCTTTCTTT
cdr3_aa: CASSLSPTAEAFF

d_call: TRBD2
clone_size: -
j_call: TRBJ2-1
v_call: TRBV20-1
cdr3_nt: TGCAGTGCGTCCAGACCGGGACTAGCGGGACGGGTTACCTACAATGAGCAGTTCTTC
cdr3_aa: CSASRPGLAGRVTYNEQFF

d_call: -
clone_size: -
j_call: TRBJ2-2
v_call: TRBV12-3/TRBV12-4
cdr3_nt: TGTGCCAGCAGTTTAGTTACAGGGTGGAGTACCGGGGAGCTGTTTTTT
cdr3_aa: CASSLVTGWSTGELFF

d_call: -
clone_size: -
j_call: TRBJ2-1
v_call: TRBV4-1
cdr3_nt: TGCGCCAGCAGCCAAGATCGTAAACTTAAGGGACCGAGATTCAATGAGCAGTTCTTC
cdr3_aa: CASSQDRKLKGPRFNEQFF

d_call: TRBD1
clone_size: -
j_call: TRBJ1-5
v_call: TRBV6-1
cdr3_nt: TGTGCCAGCAGTGAAAGCGACAGGGATGGCAATCAGCCCCAGCATTTT
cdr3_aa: CASSESDRDGNQPQHF

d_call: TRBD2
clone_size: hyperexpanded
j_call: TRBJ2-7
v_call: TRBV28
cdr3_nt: TGTGCCAGCAGCCAAGCCGCTAGCGGGAGATCTGTGTGGTACGAGCAGTACTTC
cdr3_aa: CASSQAASGRSVWYEQYF

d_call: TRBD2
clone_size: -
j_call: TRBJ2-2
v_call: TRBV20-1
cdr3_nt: TGCAGTGCCCAGAAGCGGGAGGGCCTGAGGACCGGGGAGCTGTTTTTT
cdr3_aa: CSAQKREGLRTGELFF

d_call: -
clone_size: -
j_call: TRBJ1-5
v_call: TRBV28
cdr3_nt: TGTGCCAGCAGCTTATTGGGTGGGGGGTATCAGCCCCAGCATTTT
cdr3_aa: CASSLLGGGYQPQHF

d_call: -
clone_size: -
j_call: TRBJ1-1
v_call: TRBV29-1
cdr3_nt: TGCAGCGTTGAAGGTCTCGGGGGGGGCACTGAAGCTTTCTTT
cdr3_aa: CSVEGLGGGTEAFF

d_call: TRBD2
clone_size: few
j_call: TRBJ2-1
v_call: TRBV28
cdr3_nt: TGTGCCAGCAGTCCCCACCGCGGGAGAGGCGATGAGCAGTTCTTC
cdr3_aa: CASSPHRGRGDEQFF

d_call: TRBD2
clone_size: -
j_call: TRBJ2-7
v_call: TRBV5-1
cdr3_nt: TGCGCCAGCAGCGGACGGGGGACTAGCTCCTACGAGCAGTACTTC
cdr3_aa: CASSGRGTSSYEQYF

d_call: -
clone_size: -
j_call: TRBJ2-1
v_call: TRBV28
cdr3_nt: TGTGCCAGCAGTACAGGGCACCCCGTCGATGAGCAGTTCTTC
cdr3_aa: CASSTGHPVDEQFF

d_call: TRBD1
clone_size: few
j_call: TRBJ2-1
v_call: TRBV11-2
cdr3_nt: TGTGCCAGCAGCGGACAGGGGATGGACTACAATGAGCAGTTCTTC
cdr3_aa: CASSGQGMDYNEQFF

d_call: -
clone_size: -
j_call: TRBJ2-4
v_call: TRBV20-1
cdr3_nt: TGCAGTGCAACCCACAGGGCGGTCGGGTCGTTAGCCAAAAACATTCAGTACTTC
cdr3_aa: CSATHRAVGSLAKNIQYF

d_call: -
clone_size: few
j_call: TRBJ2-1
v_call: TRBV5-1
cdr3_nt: TGCGCCAGTACAGACGAGCTAGCGCGGTCCTACAATGAGCAGTTCTTC
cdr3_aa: CASTDELARSYNEQFF

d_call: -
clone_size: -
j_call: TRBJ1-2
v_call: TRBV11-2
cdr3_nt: TGTGCCAGCAGCCCGGGTCGGACGCTTCTTTGGCTCTCCACCTTC
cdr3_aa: CASSPGRTLLWLSTF

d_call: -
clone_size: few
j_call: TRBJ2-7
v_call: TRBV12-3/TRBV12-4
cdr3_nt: TGTGCCAGCAGTTGGGTACACGGCTACGAGCAGTACTTC
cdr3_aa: CASSWVHGYEQYF

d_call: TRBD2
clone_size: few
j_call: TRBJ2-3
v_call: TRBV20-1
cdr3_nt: TGCAGTGCTAGAGATTTGGGCGGGACTAGAGGGACAGATACGCAGTATTTT
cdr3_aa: CSARDLGGTRGTDTQYF

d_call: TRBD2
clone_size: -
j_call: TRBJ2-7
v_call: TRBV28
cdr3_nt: TGTGTCGCGACTAGCGGCTACGAGCAGTACTTC
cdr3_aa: CVATSGYEQYF

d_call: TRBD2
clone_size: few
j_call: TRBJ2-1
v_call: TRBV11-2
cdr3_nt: TGTGCCAGCAGCTTACCGGGGACTAGCGTACGGGAGCAGTTCTTC
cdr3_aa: CASSLPGTSVREQFF

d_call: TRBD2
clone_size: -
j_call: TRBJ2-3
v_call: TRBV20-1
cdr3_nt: TGCAGTGCTAGTCGTCGGACTAGCGTTTCTAGCACAGATACGCAGTATTTT
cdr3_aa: CSASRRTSVSSTDTQYF

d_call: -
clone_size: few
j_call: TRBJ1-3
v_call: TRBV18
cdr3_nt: TGTGCCAGCTCACCAAGAGGGAACTCTGGAAACACCATATATTTT
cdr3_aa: CASSPRGNSGNTIYF

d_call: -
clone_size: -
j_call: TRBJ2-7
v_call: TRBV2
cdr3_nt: TGTGCCAGCAGTTTGGGGTTGAACTCCTACGAGCAGTACTTC
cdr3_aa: CASSLGLNSYEQYF

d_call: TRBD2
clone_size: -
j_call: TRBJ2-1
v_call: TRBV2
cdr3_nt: TGTGCCAGCAGTGAATGGACTAGCGGGATCTACAATGAGCAGTTCTTC
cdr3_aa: CASSEWTSGIYNEQFF

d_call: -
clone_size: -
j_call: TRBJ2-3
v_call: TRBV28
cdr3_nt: TGTGCCAGCAGCCCTCTCCCTCGGGGTACGCAGTATTTT
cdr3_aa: CASSPLPRGTQYF

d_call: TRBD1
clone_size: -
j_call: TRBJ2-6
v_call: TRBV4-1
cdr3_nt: TGCGCCAGCAGCCCGTATCCCCGGGGACAGGGCCTCTCTGGGGCCAACGTCCTGACTTTC
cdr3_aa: CASSPYPRGQGLSGANVLTF

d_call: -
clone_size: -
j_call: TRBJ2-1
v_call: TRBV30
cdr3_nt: TGTGCCTGGAGTGTACGTAATCTCGGGGGAAACAATGAGCAGTTCTTC
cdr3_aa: CAWSVRNLGGNNEQFF

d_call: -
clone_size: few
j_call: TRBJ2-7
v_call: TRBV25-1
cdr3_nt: TGTGCCAGCAGTGGAACCCTTAGCGGACCCTACGAGCAGTACTTC
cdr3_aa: CASSGTLSGPYEQYF

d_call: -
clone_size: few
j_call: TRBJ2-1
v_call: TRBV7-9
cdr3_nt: TGTGCCAGCAGCGACAGTCTTAGCTCCTACAATGAGCAGTTCTTC
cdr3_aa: CASSDSLSSYNEQFF

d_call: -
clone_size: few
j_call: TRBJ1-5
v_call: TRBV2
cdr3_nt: TGTGCCAGCAGTGGGCCTTTACCCCATCAGCCCCAGCATTTT
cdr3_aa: CASSGPLPHQPQHF